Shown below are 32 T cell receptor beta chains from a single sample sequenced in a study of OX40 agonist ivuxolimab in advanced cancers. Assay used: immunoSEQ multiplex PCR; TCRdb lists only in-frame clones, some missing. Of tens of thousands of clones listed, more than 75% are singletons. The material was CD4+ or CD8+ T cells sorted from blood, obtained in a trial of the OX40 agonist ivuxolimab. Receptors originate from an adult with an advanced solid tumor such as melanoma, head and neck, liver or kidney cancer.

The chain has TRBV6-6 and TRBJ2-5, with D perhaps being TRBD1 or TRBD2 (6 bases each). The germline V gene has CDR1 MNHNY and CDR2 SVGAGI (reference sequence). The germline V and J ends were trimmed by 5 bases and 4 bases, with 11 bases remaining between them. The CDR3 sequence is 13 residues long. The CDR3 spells CASSKGGGETQYF. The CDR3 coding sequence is TGTGCCAGCAGTAAAGGGGGAGGAGAGACCCAGTACTTC.

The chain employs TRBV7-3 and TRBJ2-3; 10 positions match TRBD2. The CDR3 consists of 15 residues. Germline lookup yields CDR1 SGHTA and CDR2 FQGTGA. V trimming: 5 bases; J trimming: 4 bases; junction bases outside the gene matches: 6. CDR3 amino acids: CASSQGLASSDTQYF. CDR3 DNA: TGTGCCAGCAGCCAGGGACTAGCGTCCTCAGATACGCAGTATTTT.

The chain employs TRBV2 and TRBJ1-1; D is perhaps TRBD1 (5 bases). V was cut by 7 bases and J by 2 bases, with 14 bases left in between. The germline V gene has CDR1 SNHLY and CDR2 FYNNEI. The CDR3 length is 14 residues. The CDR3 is CASTAFQGNTEAFF. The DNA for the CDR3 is TGTGCCAGCACCGCATTCCAGGGCAACACTGAAGCTTTCTTT.

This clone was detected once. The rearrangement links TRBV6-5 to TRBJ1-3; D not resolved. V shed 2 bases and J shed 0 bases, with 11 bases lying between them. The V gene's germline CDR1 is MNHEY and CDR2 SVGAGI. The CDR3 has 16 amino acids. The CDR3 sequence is CASSYDAATSGNTIYF. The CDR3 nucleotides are TGTGCCAGCAGTTACGATGCCGCTACCTCTGGAAACACCATATATTTT.

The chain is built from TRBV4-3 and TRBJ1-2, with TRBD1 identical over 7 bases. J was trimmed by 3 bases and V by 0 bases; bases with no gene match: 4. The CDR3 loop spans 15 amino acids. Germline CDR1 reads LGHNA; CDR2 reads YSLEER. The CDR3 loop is CASSQDDRVYYGYTF. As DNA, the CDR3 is TGCGCCAGCAGCCAAGATGACAGGGTTTACTATGGCTACACCTTC.

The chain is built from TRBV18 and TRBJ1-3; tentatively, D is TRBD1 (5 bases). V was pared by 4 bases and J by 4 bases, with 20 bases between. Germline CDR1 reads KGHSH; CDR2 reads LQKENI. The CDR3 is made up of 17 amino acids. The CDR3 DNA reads TGTGCCAGCTCACTCGAGCGAACAGGTCCCGCCGGAAACACCATATATTTT. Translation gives CASSLERTGPAGNTIYF.

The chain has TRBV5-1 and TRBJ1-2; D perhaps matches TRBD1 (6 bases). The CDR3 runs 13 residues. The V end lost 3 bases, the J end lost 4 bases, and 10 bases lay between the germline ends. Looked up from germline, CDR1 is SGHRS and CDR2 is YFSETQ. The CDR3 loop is CASSSGQSYGYTF. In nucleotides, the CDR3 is TGCGCCAGCAGCTCTGGACAGAGCTATGGCTACACCTTC.

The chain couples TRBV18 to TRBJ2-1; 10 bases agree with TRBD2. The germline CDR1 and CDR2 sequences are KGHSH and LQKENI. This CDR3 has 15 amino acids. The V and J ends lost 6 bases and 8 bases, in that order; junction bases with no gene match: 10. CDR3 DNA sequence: TGTGCCAGCTCGCCGAGCGGGGGGGCAGGTGATGAGCAGTTCTTC. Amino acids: CASSPSGGAGDEQFF.

The CDR3 reads CASSERTGSTGNTIYF. The CDR3 coding sequence is TGTGCCAGCAGCGAACGGACAGGGTCGACTGGAAACACCATATATTTT. The chain combines TRBV5-4 with TRBJ1-3; 8 nucleotides line up with TRBD1. J was trimmed by 2 bases and V by 4 bases; bases with no gene match: 8. Germline V gives CDR1 SGHNT, CDR2 YYREEE (reference sequence). This CDR3 is 16 amino acids long.

As DNA, the CDR3 is TGTGCCAGCAGCTTAGGGTTGGGAACTAATGAAAAACTGTTTTTT. Its protein product is CASSLGLGTNEKLFF. The rearrangement links TRBV7-9 to TRBJ1-4; the D is unclear. CDR3 length: 15 residues. Trimming took 1 base from V and 1 from J, leaving 7 bases between them. The germline CDR1 and CDR2 sequences are SEHNR and FQNEAQ (reference sequence).

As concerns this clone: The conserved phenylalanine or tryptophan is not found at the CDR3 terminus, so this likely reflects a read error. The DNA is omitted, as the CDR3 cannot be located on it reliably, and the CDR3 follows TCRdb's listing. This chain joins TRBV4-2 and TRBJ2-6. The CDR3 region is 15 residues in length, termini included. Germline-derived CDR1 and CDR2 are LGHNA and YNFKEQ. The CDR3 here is CASSAAYKGYKVGPT.

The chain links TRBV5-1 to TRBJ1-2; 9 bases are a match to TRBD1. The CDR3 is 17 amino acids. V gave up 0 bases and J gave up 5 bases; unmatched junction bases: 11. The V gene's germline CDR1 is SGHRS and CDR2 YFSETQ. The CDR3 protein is CASSLEGQGHVGYGYTF. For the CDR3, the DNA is TGCGCCAGCAGCTTGGAGGGACAGGGCCACGTCGGGTATGGCTACACCTTC.

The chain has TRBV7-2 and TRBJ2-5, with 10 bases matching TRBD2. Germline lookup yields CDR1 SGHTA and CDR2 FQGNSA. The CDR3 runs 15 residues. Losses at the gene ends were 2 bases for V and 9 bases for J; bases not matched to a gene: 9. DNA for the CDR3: TGTGCCAGCAGCTTATTGTCTAGCGGGGGACGGGCCCAGTACTTC. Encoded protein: CASSLLSSGGRAQYF.

The CDR3, as DNA: TGTGCCAGCTCACCAAGGTACGAAAAACTGTTTTTT. The encoded protein is CASSPRYEKLFF. The chain has TRBV18 and TRBJ1-4; no reliable D call. The V and J ends lost 2 bases and 8 bases respectively, with 6 bases between them. In germline, CDR1 is KGHSH, CDR2 LQKENI. There are 12 residues in the CDR3.

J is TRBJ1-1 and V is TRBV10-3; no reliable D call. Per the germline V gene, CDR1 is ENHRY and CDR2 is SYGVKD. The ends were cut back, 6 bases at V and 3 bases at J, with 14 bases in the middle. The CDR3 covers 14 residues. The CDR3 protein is CAIRPSGSYTEAFF. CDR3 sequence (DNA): TGTGCCATCAGGCCCAGCGGTTCGTACACTGAAGCTTTCTTT.

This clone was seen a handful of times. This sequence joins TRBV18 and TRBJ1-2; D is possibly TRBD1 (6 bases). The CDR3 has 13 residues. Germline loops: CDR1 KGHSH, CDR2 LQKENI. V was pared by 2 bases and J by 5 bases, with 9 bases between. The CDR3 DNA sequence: TGTGCCAGCTCACCAACGGACAGATATGGCTACACCTTC. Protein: CASSPTDRYGYTF.

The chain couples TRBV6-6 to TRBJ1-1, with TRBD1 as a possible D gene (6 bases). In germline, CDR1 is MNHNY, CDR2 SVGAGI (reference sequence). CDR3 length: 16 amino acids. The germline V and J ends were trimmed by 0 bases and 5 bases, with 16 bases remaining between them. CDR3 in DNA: TGTGCCAGCAGTTACTCGATGGCCGGAGGGGGAACTGAAGCTTTCTTT. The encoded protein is CASSYSMAGGGTEAFF.

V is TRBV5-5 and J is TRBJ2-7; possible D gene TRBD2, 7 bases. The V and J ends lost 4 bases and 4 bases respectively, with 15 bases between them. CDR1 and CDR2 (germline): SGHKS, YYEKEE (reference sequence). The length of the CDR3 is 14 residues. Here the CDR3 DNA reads TGTGCCAGCAGCCCCGGGGGCGGGGGTTACGAGCAGTACTTC. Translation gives CASSPGGGGYEQYF.

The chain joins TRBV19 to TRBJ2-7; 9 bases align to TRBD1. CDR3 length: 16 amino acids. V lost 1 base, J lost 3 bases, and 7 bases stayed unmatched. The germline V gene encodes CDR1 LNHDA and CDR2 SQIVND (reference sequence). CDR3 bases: TGTGCCAGTAGTATAGGGGGACAGGGTATAGGCTACGAGCAGTACTTC. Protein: CASSIGGQGIGYEQYF.

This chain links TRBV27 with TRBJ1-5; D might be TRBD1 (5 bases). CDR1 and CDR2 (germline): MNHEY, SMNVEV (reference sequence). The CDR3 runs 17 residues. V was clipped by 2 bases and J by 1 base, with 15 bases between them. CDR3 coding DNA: TGTGCCAGCAGTTTACGGGGCACCCCGGCGAGCAATCAGCCCCAGCATTTT. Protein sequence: CASSLRGTPASNQPQHF.

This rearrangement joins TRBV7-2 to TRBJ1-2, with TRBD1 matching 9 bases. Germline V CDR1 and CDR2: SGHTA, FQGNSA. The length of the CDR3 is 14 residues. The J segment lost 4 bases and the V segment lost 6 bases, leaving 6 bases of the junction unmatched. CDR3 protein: CASREGTGPYGYTF. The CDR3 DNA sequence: TGTGCCAGCAGGGAAGGGACAGGGCCCTATGGCTACACCTTC.

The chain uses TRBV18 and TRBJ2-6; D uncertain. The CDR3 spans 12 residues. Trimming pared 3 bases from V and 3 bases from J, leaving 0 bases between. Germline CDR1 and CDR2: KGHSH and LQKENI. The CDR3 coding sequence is TGTGCCAGCTCACCTGGGGCCAACGTCCTGACTTTC. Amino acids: CASSPGANVLTF.

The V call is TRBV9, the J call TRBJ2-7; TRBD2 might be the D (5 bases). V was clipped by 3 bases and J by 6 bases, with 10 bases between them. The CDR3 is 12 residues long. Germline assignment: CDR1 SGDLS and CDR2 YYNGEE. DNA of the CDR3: TGTGCCAGCAGCGGCGGACTCGGCGAGCAGTACTTC. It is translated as CASSGGLGEQYF.

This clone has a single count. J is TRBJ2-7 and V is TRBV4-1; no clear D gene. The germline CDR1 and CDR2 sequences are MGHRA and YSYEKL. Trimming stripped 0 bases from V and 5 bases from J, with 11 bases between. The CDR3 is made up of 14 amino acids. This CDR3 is CASSQDQRSHEQYF. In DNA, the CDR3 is TGCGCCAGCAGCCAAGATCAAAGGAGCCACGAGCAGTACTTC.

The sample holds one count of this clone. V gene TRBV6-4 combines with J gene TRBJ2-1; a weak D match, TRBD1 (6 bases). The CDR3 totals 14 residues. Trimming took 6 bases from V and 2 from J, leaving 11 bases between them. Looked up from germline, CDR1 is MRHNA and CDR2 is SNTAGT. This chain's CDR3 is CASSPKGAYNEQFF. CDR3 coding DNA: TGTGCCAGCAGCCCTAAGGGGGCCTACAATGAGCAGTTCTTC.

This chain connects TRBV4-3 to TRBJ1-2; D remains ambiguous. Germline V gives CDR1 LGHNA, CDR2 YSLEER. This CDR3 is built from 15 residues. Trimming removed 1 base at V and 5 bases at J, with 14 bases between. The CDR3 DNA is TGCGCCAGCAGCCAAGCCATCATACTTGGGTATGGCTACACCTTC. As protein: CASSQAIILGYGYTF.

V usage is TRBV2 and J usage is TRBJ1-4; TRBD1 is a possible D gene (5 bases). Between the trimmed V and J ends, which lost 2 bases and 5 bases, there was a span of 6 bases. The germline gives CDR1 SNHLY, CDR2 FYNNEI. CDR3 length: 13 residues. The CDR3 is CASSEQGNEKLFF. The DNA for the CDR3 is TGTGCCAGCAGTGAACAGGGCAATGAAAAACTGTTTTTT.

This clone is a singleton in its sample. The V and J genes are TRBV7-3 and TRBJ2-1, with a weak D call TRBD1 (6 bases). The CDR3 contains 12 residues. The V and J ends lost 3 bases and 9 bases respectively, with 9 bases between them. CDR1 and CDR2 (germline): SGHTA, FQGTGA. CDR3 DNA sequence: TGTGCCAGCAGCTTCCAGGGGAGTGAGCAGTTCTTC. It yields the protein CASSFQGSEQFF.

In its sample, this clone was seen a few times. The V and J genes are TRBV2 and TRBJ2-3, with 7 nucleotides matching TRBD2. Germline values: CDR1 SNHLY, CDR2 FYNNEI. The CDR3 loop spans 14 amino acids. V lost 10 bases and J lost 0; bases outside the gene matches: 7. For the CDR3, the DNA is TGTGCCACGGGGGGAGGCCCCAGCACAGATACGCAGTATTTT. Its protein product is CATGGGPSTDTQYF.

The CDR3 here is CASSSQPSTDTQYF. For the CDR3, the DNA is TGTGCCAGCAGTTCCCAGCCTAGCACAGATACGCAGTATTTT. This chain joins TRBV6-4 and TRBJ2-3; D remains unclear. This CDR3 is built from 14 residues. The germline V gene encodes CDR1 MRHNA and CDR2 SNTAGT. Trimming removed 5 bases from V and 0 bases from J, with 9 bases in between.

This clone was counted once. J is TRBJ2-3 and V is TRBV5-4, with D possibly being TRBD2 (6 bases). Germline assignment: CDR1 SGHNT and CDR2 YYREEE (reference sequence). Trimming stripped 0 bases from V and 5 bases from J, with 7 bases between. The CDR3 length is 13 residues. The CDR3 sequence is CASSLAGRDTQYF. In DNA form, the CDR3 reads TGTGCCAGCAGCTTGGCCGGGAGAGATACGCAGTATTTT.

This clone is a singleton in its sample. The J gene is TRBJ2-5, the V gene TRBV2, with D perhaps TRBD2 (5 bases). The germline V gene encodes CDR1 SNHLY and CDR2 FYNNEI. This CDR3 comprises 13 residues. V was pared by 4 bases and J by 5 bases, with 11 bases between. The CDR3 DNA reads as TGTGCCAGCAGTGTTAAGCGGAGGGAGACCCAGTACTTC. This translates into CASSVKRRETQYF.